This T cell receptor (beta chain) was sequenced in a study of blood T cells in healthy people across ages. Turning to the study itself: About one barcoded beta molecule per two T cells came from capture by template switching.

The CDR3 loop spans 13 amino acids. V was shortened by 3 bases and J by 10 bases, with 16 bases between the two germline ends. The germline V gene has CDR1 SNHLY and CDR2 FYNNEI. There are a few counts of this clonotype. Next came a second PCR, run for about 6 to 12 cycles, which used a sample-barcoded 5' primer along with a J-beta primer mix. Sequencing yielded, for each sample, at least 2.5 million paired-end reads carrying CDR3. TCRdb fed the 5' RACE reads into MiXCR, producing one record per CDR3 protein. The table lists 650,000 to 800,000 distinct CDR3 sequences, under 45% of them singletons. Per individual sample, total RNA of at least 5.5 micrograms was extracted.

The chain recombines TRBV2 with TRBJ2-7; D tentatively reads TRBD1 or TRBD2 (5 bases each). The sample was blood. This TCR was sampled from a man between 60 and 70 years old in good health. The CDR3 sequence is CASSDSGPGAQYF. The CDR3 DNA reads as TGTGCCAGCAGTGATTCAGGGCCCGGGGCCCAGTACTTC.